The 20 T cell receptor beta chains reported below all come from one sample, sequenced in a study of blood T cell repertoires in COVID-19. Sequencing used immunoSEQ multiplex PCR; TCRdb keeps in-frame clones, though not all of them. The data hold about 190,000 clones, with approximately 90% observed a single time. The specimen sequenced was peripheral blood. The receptors originated from a man aged 30 to 39 with acute or convalescent COVID-19.

V gene TRBV27 combines with J gene TRBJ2-7; weak D call: TRBD1 (6 bases). V lost 0 bases to trimming and J lost 3 bases, with 12 bases between them. The CDR3 sequence is 15 residues long. The germline V gene has CDR1 MNHEY and CDR2 SMNVEV (reference sequence). DNA for the CDR3: TGTGCCAGCAGTTTATCCTCGGGACACCGCTACGAGCAGTACTTC. Translating gives CASSLSSGHRYEQYF.

The J gene is TRBJ2-2, the V gene TRBV5-1; 9 bases are shared with TRBD1. CDR1 is SGHRS and CDR2 is YFSETQ in the germline V gene. J lost 3 bases, V lost 5 bases, and 8 bases had no gene match. The CDR3 is 16 residues long. The CDR3, as DNA: TGCGCCAGCAGTCGGGGGACAGGGACTTACACCGGGGAGCTGTTTTTT. Residues: CASSRGTGTYTGELFF.

The chain recombines TRBV10-3 with TRBJ2-7; 8 nucleotides agree with TRBD1. Trimming cost V 10 bases and J 5 bases; bases outside gene matches: 10. The CDR3 is 13 amino acids. CDR1 is ENHRY and CDR2 is SYGVKD in the germline V gene. CDR3 in DNA: TGTGCCACCGCGCCGACAGGGGCGGACGAGCAGTACTTC. Protein sequence: CATAPTGADEQYF.

The chain joins TRBV2 to TRBJ1-3; possibly TRBD1 for D (6 bases). The CDR3 runs 13 residues. V lost 5 bases and J lost 7, with 12 bases in between. The V gene's germline CDR1 is SNHLY and CDR2 FYNNEI. The CDR3 protein is CASSTGIWNTIYF. The CDR3 DNA reads TGTGCCAGCAGTACAGGGATTTGGAACACCATATATTTT. Full variable domain (rest looked up from reference TRBV2 and TRBJ1-3): EPEVTQTPSHQVTQMGQEVILRCVPISNHLYFYWYRQILGQKVEFLVSFYNNEISEKSEIFDDQFSVERPDGSNFTLKIRSTKLEDSAMYFCASSTGIWNTIYFGEGSWLTVV.

The V call is TRBV6-5, the J call TRBJ2-5; D might be TRBD2 (6 bases). With 8 bases removed from V and 3 bases from J, the gap between germline ends came to 19 bases. The CDR3 loop spans 15 amino acids. Germline assignment: CDR1 MNHEY and CDR2 SVGAGI. The CDR3 DNA reads TGTGCCAGCCCCTGGGGCGGGGCGGCGGAAGAGACCCAGTACTTC. Its protein product is CASPWGGAAEETQYF.

A note on this clone: Other DNA sequences in the sample encode the same CDR3. This chain joins TRBV3-1 (or the pseudogene TRBV3-2) and TRBJ2-3; tentatively, D is TRBD1 (5 bases). V was shortened by 0 bases and J by 2 bases, with 6 bases between the two germline ends. Germline values: CDR1 LGHDT, CDR2 YNNKEL (reference sequence). The CDR3 runs 14 residues. Here the CDR3 DNA reads TGTGCCAGCAGCCAAGAGGGGCTCACAGATACGCAGTATTTT. It encodes CASSQEGLTDTQYF.

The chain has TRBV6-5 and TRBJ1-1, with TRBD1 identical over 7 bases. CDR3 length: 13 amino acids. Germline values: CDR1 MNHEY, CDR2 SVGAGI. Trimming at V came to 7 bases and at J to 4 bases, leaving 6 bases not matched to a gene. The CDR3, as DNA: TGTGCCAGCAACGTTGACAGGGTCACTGAAGCTTTCTTT. It is translated as CASNVDRVTEAFF.

V and J are TRBV3-1 (or the pseudogene TRBV3-2) and TRBJ1-5; TRBD1 matches at 7 bases. J was trimmed by 7 bases and V by 3 bases; bases with no gene match: 3. The germline V gene has CDR1 LGHDT and CDR2 YNNKEL (reference sequence). The CDR3 consists of 13 residues. In DNA, the CDR3 is TGTGCCAGCAGCCAGACAGGGAACCAGCCCCAGCATTTT. Translating it yields CASSQTGNQPQHF.

The genes are TRBV4-1 and TRBJ2-2; TRBD2 matches at 7 bases. The germline gives CDR1 MGHRA, CDR2 YSYEKL. Trimming cost V 1 base and J 6 bases; bases outside gene matches: 5. The CDR3 is 15 amino acids. The CDR3 loop is CASSQVTSVPGELFF. The CDR3 DNA sequence: TGCGCCAGCAGCCAAGTTACTAGCGTACCCGGGGAGCTGTTTTTT.

This clone was seen more than once but under ten times. CDR3 in amino acids: CASSLAGQGTDGYTF. The CDR3, as DNA: TGCGCCAGCAGCTTGGCGGGACAGGGGACGGATGGCTACACCTTC. The genes are TRBV5-1 and TRBJ1-2, with TRBD1 matching 10 bases. Germline V gene data show CDR1 as SGHRS and CDR2 as YFSETQ. Trimming at V came to 0 bases and at J to 6 bases, leaving 5 bases not matched to a gene. The CDR3 contains 15 residues.

Here the CDR3 DNA reads TGCGCCAGCAGCCAGCCCAGGGGCGGGCAGTACTTC. Encoded protein: CASSQPRGGQYF. The rearrangement joins TRBV4-1 to TRBJ2-7; a weak D match, TRBD1 (6 bases). V lost 3 bases and J 9 bases, leaving 12 bases between the germline ends. The CDR3 length is 12 residues. Looked up from germline, CDR1 is MGHRA and CDR2 is YSYEKL.

The chain links TRBV14 to TRBJ1-1; D is unclear. CDR3 size: 11 residues. Germline values: CDR1 SGHDN, CDR2 FVKESK. V lost 5 bases and J lost 3, with 4 bases in between. As DNA, the CDR3 is TGTGCCAGCAGCTATTACACTGAAGCTTTCTTT. Its protein is CASSYYTEAFF.

This chain connects TRBV6-5 to TRBJ1-1, with D uncertain. Trimming shortened V by 10 bases and J by 5 bases, and 14 bases separated the two germline ends. Germline lookup yields CDR1 MNHEY and CDR2 SVGAGI. The CDR3 runs 12 residues. The chain's CDR3 is CATKGWETEAFF. The CDR3 DNA is TGTGCCACGAAAGGATGGGAGACTGAAGCTTTCTTT.

The chain's CDR3 is CASSPTGRKTQYF. The CDR3 DNA follows: TGTGCCAGCAGCCCTACAGGGAGAAAGACCCAGTACTTC. This chain connects TRBV5-4 to TRBJ2-5; D may be TRBD1 (6 bases). The V and J ends lost 4 bases and 6 bases respectively, with 13 bases between them. This CDR3 is 13 amino acids long. Germline-derived CDR1 and CDR2 are SGHNT and YYREEE (reference sequence).

The CDR3 DNA sequence: TGTGCCAGCAGCTTACTCTCCTATAATTCACCCCTCCACTTT. It codes for CASSLLSYNSPLHF. The chain employs TRBV11-2 and TRBJ1-6, with D uncertain. CDR1 is SGHAT and CDR2 is FQNNGV in the germline V gene. V was pared by 2 bases and J by 0 bases, with 2 bases between. This CDR3 has 14 amino acids.

The chain couples TRBV15 to TRBJ1-2; D unclear. Germline V gene sequence: CDR1 LNHNV, CDR2 YYDKDF (reference sequence). The CDR3 runs to 15 residues. V was clipped by 3 bases and J by 5 bases, with 16 bases between them. The CDR3 protein is CATSRTRTGSYGYTF. The CDR3 region has the DNA TGTGCCACCAGCAGGACCCGTACGGGATCATATGGCTACACCTTC.

The chain recombines TRBV18 with TRBJ2-1; TRBD1 is a possible D gene (6 bases). V lost 6 bases to trimming and J lost 6 bases, with 12 bases between them. Germline lookup yields CDR1 KGHSH and CDR2 LQKENI. The CDR3 has 13 residues. The CDR3 DNA reads as TGTGCCAGCTCGTCTGGACAGAGCAATGAGCAGTTCTTC. Protein product: CASSSGQSNEQFF.

The chain uses TRBV5-6 and TRBJ2-2; 7 nucleotides agree with TRBD1. There are 15 residues in the CDR3. The junction had 5 bases not matched to a gene; V was cut back by 2 bases and J by 4 bases. Germline CDR1 SGHDT, CDR2 YYEEEE. The CDR3 loop reads CASSFLTGITGELFF. CDR3 nucleotides: TGTGCCAGCAGCTTTCTGACAGGGATCACCGGGGAGCTGTTTTTT.

The chain couples TRBV5-8 to TRBJ2-5; TRBD1 is a possible D gene (5 bases). There are 17 residues in the CDR3. Trimming took off 0 bases at V and 5 bases at J, with 20 bases between the two ends. Per the germline V gene, CDR1 is SGHTS and CDR2 is YDEGEE. CDR3 sequence (DNA): TGTGCCAGCAGCTTGGCCTTGGGGCAGTTAGGACCGGAGACCCAGTACTTC. Protein product: CASSLALGQLGPETQYF.

This rearrangement joins TRBV27 to TRBJ2-1; no firm D call. V lost 0 bases and J lost 4, with 10 bases in between. This CDR3 has 15 amino acids. Per the germline V gene, CDR1 is MNHEY and CDR2 is SMNVEV (reference sequence). Here the CDR3 DNA reads TGTGCCAGCAGTTTATCTGCGCCCTCATACAATGAGCAGTTCTTC. It encodes CASSLSAPSYNEQFF.